This T cell receptor (beta chain) was captured by sequencing in a study of glioma-infiltrating T cells. Points on this clonotype: Its target is not known.

Using RNA template, CDR3s of TCR alpha and beta were amplified with iRepertoire arm-PCR. For one-step reverse transcription and amplification, about 90-450 ng of tissue mRNA or PBMC total RNA was used. TCRdb fed the multiplex PCR reads into MiXCR, producing one record per CDR3 protein. The data hold about 140,000 distinct CDR3 sequences, with 30% to 40% observed a single time. The CDR3 has 15 amino acids. V dropped 3 bases and J dropped 1; count of bases not matched to a gene: 6. The germline V gene encodes CDR1 SQVTM and CDR2 ANQGSEA. Findings and caveats of the study: Very few CDR3 sequences were shared between tissue and blood. Non-neoplastic patients had below-expected tissue-blood divergence, while all gliomas exceeded expectation.

This sequence joins TRBV29-1 and TRBJ2-3, with 8 positions matching TRBD2. The sequence derives from a human donor with low-grade glioma or glioblastoma, undergoing nonglioma brain surgery, or in good health (not recorded which). The sequenced sample was glioma tissue, nonneoplastic brain tissue, or PBMCs (not recorded which). Here the CDR3 reads CSVELAGDRTDTQYF. CDR3 DNA sequence: TGCAGCGTTGAGCTAGCGGGCGATCGCACAGATACGCAGTATTTT.